The 28 T cell receptor beta chains below were found in one sample sequenced in a study of blood T cell repertoires in COVID-19. Sequencing used immunoSEQ multiplex PCR; TCRdb keeps in-frame clones, though not all of them. This table holds over 120,000 clones, about 87% found once. Input material: peripheral blood. These receptors all come from a woman aged 45-59 years with acute or convalescent COVID-19.

V is TRBV19 and J is TRBJ1-3; D gene uncertain. From germline, CDR1 is LNHDA and CDR2 SQIVND (reference sequence). This CDR3 is built from 16 residues. Trimming took off 4 bases at V and 0 bases at J, with 13 bases between the two ends. Here the CDR3 reads CASSTPITYSGNTIYF. CDR3 in DNA: TGTGCCAGTAGTACTCCGATTACTTACTCTGGAAACACCATATATTTT.

The DNA for the CDR3 is TGTGCCAGCAGCTTAAGCGGACTCGGCTACAATGAGCAGTTCTTC. Encoded protein: CASSLSGLGYNEQFF. The V call is TRBV7-2, the J call TRBJ2-1; D is possibly TRBD2 (5 bases). V was cut by 2 bases and J by 3 bases, with 11 bases left in between. Germline V gene lookup returns CDR1 SGHTA and CDR2 FQGNSA. The CDR3 totals 15 residues.

Concerning this clone: Sequence at one end of the junction differs from germline and may be a read error. The chain carries TRBV20-1 and TRBJ1-1; TRBD1 might be the D (6 bases). Germline V gene data show CDR1 as DFQATT and CDR2 as SNEGSKA (reference sequence). This CDR3 has 11 amino acids. CDR3 DNA sequence: TGCAGTGTCCCGACAGGACCGGGGGGAGGCTTT. This gives the protein CSVPTGPGGGF.

The chain joins TRBV18 to TRBJ2-7; D is undetermined. Germline assignment: CDR1 KGHSH and CDR2 LQKENI. Trimming pared 1 base from V and 4 bases from J, leaving 5 bases between. There are 12 residues in the CDR3. CDR3 sequence: CASSPLQYEQYF. DNA of the CDR3: TGTGCCAGCTCACCACTACAATACGAGCAGTACTTC. The full variable domain, in which reference TRBV18 and TRBJ2-7 provide the parts outside the CDR3, is NAGVMQNPRHLVRRRGQEARLRCSPMKGHSHVYWYRQLPEEGLKFMVYLQKENIIDESGMPKERFSAEFPKEGPSILRIQQVVRGDSAAYFCASSPLQYEQYFGPGTRLTVT.

V is TRBV2 and J is TRBJ1-4, with 12 bases identical to TRBD1. CDR1 and CDR2 (germline): SNHLY, FYNNEI. CDR3 size: 15 residues. Losses at the gene ends were 7 bases for V and 8 bases for J; bases not matched to a gene: 8. DNA for the CDR3: TGTGCCAGCACCGGAGCCGGGACAGGGGGCGAAAAACTGTTTTTT. Protein product: CASTGAGTGGEKLFF.

The chain links TRBV6-5 to TRBJ2-7; 12 nucleotides line up with TRBD1. Losses at the gene ends were 0 bases for V and 6 bases for J; bases not matched to a gene: 6. This CDR3 has 16 amino acids. From germline, CDR1 is MNHEY and CDR2 SVGAGI. CDR3 sequence: CASSYSPGTGGPEQYF. The CDR3 nucleotides read TGTGCCAGCAGTTACTCCCCGGGGACAGGGGGCCCCGAGCAGTACTTC.

The genes are TRBV6-5 and TRBJ2-1; the D gene is possibly TRBD1 (6 bases). This CDR3 has 14 residues. Trimming cost V 10 bases and J 6 bases, with 19 bases left between them. Per germline, CDR1 MNHEY and CDR2 SVGAGI. The DNA for the CDR3 is TGTGCCACGGGACAACCCCGTTTCGGCAATGAGCAGTTCTTC. Encoded protein: CATGQPRFGNEQFF.

This clone appeared once. This chain joins TRBV7-9 and TRBJ2-3; TRBD2 aligns across 8 bases. CDR3 length: 14 amino acids. Germline V CDR1 and CDR2: SEHNR, FQNEAQ (reference sequence). V lost 6 bases to trimming and J lost 6 bases; unmatched junction nucleotides: 8. Here the CDR3 DNA reads TGTGCCAGCAGGGGAGCGGGAGTGGGGGATACGCAGTATTTT. Translating it yields CASRGAGVGDTQYF.

The chain employs TRBV19 and TRBJ2-7, with D uncertain. The CDR3 is made up of 17 amino acids. Looked up from germline, CDR1 is LNHDA and CDR2 is SQIVND (reference sequence). V was shortened by 6 bases and J by 1 base, with 22 bases between the two germline ends. The CDR3 bases are TGTGCCAGTAGCCGGATGGTGACTCTCGACCTTTCCTACGAGCAGTACTTC. It encodes CASSRMVTLDLSYEQYF.

This clone was detected only a few times. J is TRBJ1-6 and V is TRBV4-1; 7 nucleotides agree with TRBD1. In germline, CDR1 is MGHRA, CDR2 YSYEKL. The CDR3 is 15 residues long. The ends lost 2 bases at V and 7 bases at J; junction bases unmatched: 5. The CDR3 bases are TGCGCCAGCAGCCAAACAGGGGATCCGAATTCACCCCTCCACTTT. Residues: CASSQTGDPNSPLHF.

The chain employs TRBV24-1 and TRBJ1-5, with a tentative D call TRBD1 (5 bases). Germline lookup yields CDR1 KGHDR and CDR2 SFDVKD. Trimming removed 9 bases from V and 4 bases from J, with 15 bases in between. The CDR3 is 14 amino acids. The CDR3 reads CATGGVLRNQPQHF. The CDR3 region has the DNA TGTGCCACCGGGGGGGTTTTACGGAATCAGCCCCAGCATTTT.

The chain has TRBV5-1 and TRBJ1-6; D is unresolved. CDR1 SGHRS and CDR2 YFSETQ come from the germline V gene. The CDR3 consists of 15 residues. Trimming removed 0 bases at V and 0 bases at J, with 4 bases between. The CDR3 DNA is TGCGCCAGCAGCTTGGCCAGCTCCTATAATTCACCCCTCCACTTT. It specifies CASSLASSYNSPLHF.

The chain employs TRBV6-6 and TRBJ2-3; D unresolved. The CDR3 runs 13 residues. The V gene lost 9 bases and the J gene lost 1 base, with 11 bases spanning the gap. The V gene's germline CDR1 is MNHNY and CDR2 SVGAGI (reference sequence). The CDR3 is CASNQLGTDTQYF. CDR3 in DNA: TGTGCCAGTAATCAATTAGGCACAGATACGCAGTATTTT.

The chain uses TRBV10-3 and TRBJ2-7; 10 bases line up with TRBD2. CDR3 length equals 15 residues. In germline, CDR1 is ENHRY, CDR2 SYGVKD. V trimming: 11 bases; J trimming: 2 bases; junction bases outside the gene matches: 12. The CDR3 reads CAAAADLAGAYEQYF. The CDR3 DNA reads as TGTGCCGCCGCGGCGGACCTAGCGGGAGCCTACGAGCAGTACTTC.

This chain links TRBV27 with TRBJ1-2; 12 positions match TRBD1. This CDR3 contains 14 residues. V dropped 4 bases and J dropped 5; count of bases not matched to a gene: 2. CDR1 and CDR2 from the germline V gene are MNHEY and SMNVEV (reference sequence). The DNA of the CDR3 is TGTGCCAGCAGTTGGGGACAGGGGGCTTATGGCTACACCTTC. It specifies CASSWGQGAYGYTF.

The chain is built from TRBV18 and TRBJ2-3; 10 positions match TRBD2. This CDR3 is built from 17 residues. Germline V gene lookup returns CDR1 KGHSH and CDR2 LQKENI. Losses at the gene ends were 4 bases for V and 2 bases for J; bases not matched to a gene: 9. CDR3 region: CASSRVESGGDTDTQYF. The CDR3 DNA reads TGTGCCAGCTCACGCGTCGAGAGCGGGGGGGACACAGATACGCAGTATTTT.

The chain uses TRBV5-1 and TRBJ2-7; 7 positions match TRBD1. J gave up 2 bases and V 2 bases, and 4 bases lay outside the gene matches. Germline V CDR1 and CDR2: SGHRS, YFSETQ. The CDR3 runs to 14 residues. CDR3 sequence reads: CASSFLGQPYEQYF. In DNA, the CDR3 is TGCGCCAGCAGCTTCCTGGGACAGCCCTACGAGCAGTACTTC.

The genes are TRBV11-3 and TRBJ2-1, with 10 positions matching TRBD2. This CDR3 is built from 14 residues. Unmatched junction bases numbered 3, after V lost 4 bases and J lost 6 bases. Looked up from germline, CDR1 is SGHNT and CDR2 is YENEEA. The CDR3 region has the DNA TGTGCCAGCAGCTCTTCTAGCGGGGGCAATGAGCAGTTCTTC. Its translation: CASSSSSGGNEQFF. The complete variable domain, with remaining parts taken from reference TRBV11-3 and TRBJ2-1, reads EAGVVQSPRYKIIEKKQPVAFWCNPISGHNTLYWYLQNLGQGPELLIRYENEEAVDDSQLPKDRFSAERLKGVDSTLKIQPAELGDSAVYLCASSSSSGGNEQFFGPGTRLTVL.

The rearrangement links TRBV24-1 to TRBJ1-1; tentatively, D is TRBD1 (5 bases). Trimming removed 3 bases from V and 10 bases from J, with 14 bases in between. There are 13 residues in the CDR3. CDR1 and CDR2 (germline): KGHDR, SFDVKD. CDR3 loop: CATSDPEEGRAFF. The CDR3 region has the DNA TGTGCCACCAGTGATCCCGAGGAGGGGCGAGCTTTCTTT.

This clone was picked up a small number of times. The chain is built from TRBV12-5 and TRBJ2-5; D call uncertain. Germline V gives CDR1 LGHNT, CDR2 FRNRAP. The CDR3 is 12 amino acids. CDR3 region: CAQTQGGETQYF. Written as DNA, the CDR3 is TGTGCCCAGACTCAAGGCGGCGAGACCCAGTACTTC.

CDR3 protein: CSVEEARVPQYF. The CDR3 DNA is TGCAGCGTTGAAGAGGCGCGGGTGCCCCAGTACTTC. J is TRBJ2-5 and V is TRBV29-1; weak D call: TRBD2 (5 bases). This CDR3 region has 12 residues. Trimming removed 0 bases at V and 9 bases at J, with 11 bases between. The germline gives CDR1 SQVTM, CDR2 ANQGSEA. Looking up the rest from reference TRBV29-1 and TRBJ2-5 gives the full variable domain: SAVISQKPSRDICQRGTSLTIQCQVDSQVTMMFWYRQQPGQSLTLIATANQGSEATYESGFVIDKFPISRPNLTFSTLTVSNMSPEDSSIYLCSVEEARVPQYFGPGTRLLVL.

V is TRBV4-2 and J is TRBJ1-2; D perhaps matches TRBD1 (5 bases). CDR3 size: 14 residues. Germline-derived CDR1 and CDR2 are LGHNA and YNFKEQ. Between the trimmed V and J ends, which lost 0 bases and 8 bases, there was a span of 13 bases. The CDR3: CASSQDRRGGGYTF. DNA for the CDR3: TGTGCCAGCAGCCAAGATCGAAGGGGTGGAGGCTACACCTTC.

The V and J genes are TRBV5-4 and TRBJ2-2, with 8 bases matching TRBD1. The CDR3 length is 15 residues. The J segment lost 7 bases and the V segment lost 4 bases, leaving 9 bases of the junction unmatched. Germline-derived CDR1 and CDR2 are SGHNT and YYREEE (reference sequence). The CDR3 nucleotides read TGTGCCAGCAGCCAAGGGCAGGGGGCGTACGGGGAGCTGTTTTTT. Protein product: CASSQGQGAYGELFF. The full variable domain, completed using reference TRBV5-4 and TRBJ2-2, is ETGVTQSPTHLIKTRGQQVTLRCSSQSGHNTVSWYQQALGQGPQFIFQYYREEENGRGNFPPRFSGLQFPNYSSELNVNALELDDSALYLCASSQGQGAYGELFFGEGSRLTVL.

Only one count was recorded for this clone. The gene calls are TRBV19 and TRBJ1-4; the match to TRBD1 covers 11 bases. With 5 bases clipped from V and 9 bases from J, the junction kept 8 bases outside the gene matches. CDR3 size: 15 residues. Germline V gene lookup returns CDR1 LNHDA and CDR2 SQIVND (reference sequence). The CDR3 region has the DNA TGTGCCAGTAGTCTGGGACAGGGGGGTGGTCAAAAACTGTTTTTT. Its protein product is CASSLGQGGGQKLFF.

The J gene is TRBJ1-2, the V gene TRBV5-4; D is undetermined. The CDR3 runs 15 residues. CDR1 and CDR2 (germline): SGHNT, YYREEE (reference sequence). V was clipped by 4 bases and J by 3 bases, with 16 bases between them. For the CDR3, the DNA is TGTGCCAGCAGCCTTACCAGGAGGTCGGACTATGGCTACACCTTC. This gives the protein CASSLTRRSDYGYTF.

This rearrangement joins TRBV7-9 to TRBJ1-1; the D gene is possibly TRBD1 (5 bases). V lost 3 bases to trimming and J lost 10 bases, with 12 bases between them. CDR1 is SEHNR and CDR2 is FQNEAQ in the germline V gene (reference sequence). This CDR3 has 12 residues. Here the CDR3 reads CASSFPQGGAFF. CDR3 nucleotides: TGTGCCAGCAGCTTTCCCCAGGGTGGAGCTTTCTTT.

The chain recombines TRBV3-1 (or the pseudogene TRBV3-2) with TRBJ2-7; a weak D match, TRBD2 (6 bases). This CDR3 has 12 amino acids. Germline V gives CDR1 LGHDT, CDR2 YNNKEL (reference sequence). The germline V and J ends were trimmed by 6 bases and 0 bases, with 6 bases remaining between them. CDR3 loop: CASRGGSYEQYF. DNA of the CDR3: TGTGCCAGCAGGGGGGGCTCCTACGAGCAGTACTTC.

The V and J genes are TRBV23-1 and TRBJ2-7, with D perhaps matching TRBD1 (6 bases). TRBV23-1 is given ORF status, its function remaining uncertain. Trimming took off 0 bases at V and 7 bases at J, with 22 bases between the two ends. CDR3 size: 17 residues. CDR3 amino acids: CASSQSFETGTYVEQYF. As DNA, the CDR3 is TGCGCCAGCAGTCAATCCTTTGAGACAGGCACCTACGTGGAGCAGTACTTC.